This T cell receptor (beta chain) emerged from a study of blood T cell repertoires in COVID-19 (dated by TCRdb to the early 2020s). With regard to the full study: Samples from collaborators originated in the United States, Italy and Spain and spanned both the acute and convalescent phases of COVID-19. The material from the prospective study consisted of cDNA or gDNA derived from T cells, B-cell-depleted T cells, or PBMCs. The repertoires were released in a freely available public database intended as a resource for research on the immune response to SARS-CoV-2. Where available, HLA class I and class II types were taken from metadata supplied by the sample provider and were not determined by assay-based typing. The dataset comprised deeply sampled blood TCRbeta repertoires from subjects exposed to, actively infected with, or recovered from COVID-19. A de-identified subject ID, COVID-19 status, age in years and sex were almost always included in the sample metadata. Samples were obtained from the ongoing ImmuneRACE study (first 160 participants) and from approximately 1,200 subjects provided by 6 global collaborators.

The paper's findings and limits, for the study overall: The amount of clinical and demographic metadata varied by source and participant and was provided uncurated.

The immunoSEQ Assay, a bias-controlled multiplex PCR, was used to amplify TCRbeta CDR3 regions from genomic DNA. On the study's bioinformatics: Nucleated cell counts per sample were estimated from amplification of reference gene primers within the assay. To quantify the absolute abundance of each unique TCRbeta CDR3 rearrangement, sequence reads were collapsed and filtered. For each sample, productive Simpson clonality was calculated by taking the square root of Simpson's diversity index across productive rearrangements. Imported from immuneACCESS, the table was reduced by TCRdb to in-frame sequences with V and J called. These copies leave out some clones; in studies compared against another copy, an unresolved V gene accounts for under half, and the cause of the remainder is not known. V and J calls and clone size are those listed in that table; D and trimming were worked out from the DNA. The sample yields approximately 150,000 clones; 88% were counted once. The ten largest account for roughly 2.5% of the sample.

One collaborating source in Seattle enrolled patients during active infection and followed them longitudinally through the course of disease. The collaborating institutions used their own protocols to collect whole blood in K2EDTA tubes. For TCRbeta analysis, collaborators shipped samples as frozen whole blood, isolated PBMCs, or DNA extracted from either of those sample types. Trimmed from V: 4 bases; trimmed from J: 6 bases; junction bases lacking a gene match: 10. The CDR1 and CDR2 encoded by the germline V gene are MNHEY and SVGEGT. Counted from cysteine to phenylalanine, this CDR3 has 16 amino acids. Of the read, only the CDR3 DNA is kept; its 48 bases are in frame from base 1. A word on this clone: The antigen it binds to is not known. It has no much larger one-base neighbor in the sample; base qualities were not kept.

The rearranged chain carries TRBV6-2 or TRBV6-3 and TRBJ2-7; TRBD1 agrees with 12 junctional bases. This TCR was recovered from a human donor with COVID-19, enrolled during active disease. The donor label of this sample is uncertain. What was sequenced was peripheral blood. The CDR3 has the sequence CASSSFPGQGAGEQYF. In nucleotides, the sequence is TGTGCCAGCAGTTCTTTCCCGGGACAGGGGGCCGGCGAGCAGTACTTC.